Many counts were recorded for the clone carrying this TCR beta chain. TCR beta CDR3 sequences were amplified from RNA transcripts. The TCR CDR3 was amplified in a first-round RT-PCR using the HTBI primer set. Via MiXCR, TCRdb re-called the multiplex PCR reads, giving one row per CDR3 protein. Altogether around 800,000 distinct CDR3 sequences are present, 35% to 45% being singletons, with the ten largest covering 7.5% to 9.5%. Hyperthyroidism was newly diagnosed in patients aged 18 to 65 (duration under 2 months). The data were taken from a study of T cells in Graves' hyperthyroidism and ophthalmopathy. This TCR was recovered from a man younger than 35 with Graves' hyperthyroidism. The specimen was blood.

CDR3: CASSERQGNTEAFF. In DNA, the CDR3 is TGCGCCAGCAGCGAACGACAGGGGAACACTGAAGCTTTCTTT. V gene TRBV5-1 combines with J gene TRBJ1-1; the match to TRBD1 covers 7 bases. The CDR3 loop spans 14 amino acids. Trimming cost V 4 bases and J 1 base; bases outside gene matches: 4. Per germline, CDR1 SGHRS and CDR2 YFSETQ.